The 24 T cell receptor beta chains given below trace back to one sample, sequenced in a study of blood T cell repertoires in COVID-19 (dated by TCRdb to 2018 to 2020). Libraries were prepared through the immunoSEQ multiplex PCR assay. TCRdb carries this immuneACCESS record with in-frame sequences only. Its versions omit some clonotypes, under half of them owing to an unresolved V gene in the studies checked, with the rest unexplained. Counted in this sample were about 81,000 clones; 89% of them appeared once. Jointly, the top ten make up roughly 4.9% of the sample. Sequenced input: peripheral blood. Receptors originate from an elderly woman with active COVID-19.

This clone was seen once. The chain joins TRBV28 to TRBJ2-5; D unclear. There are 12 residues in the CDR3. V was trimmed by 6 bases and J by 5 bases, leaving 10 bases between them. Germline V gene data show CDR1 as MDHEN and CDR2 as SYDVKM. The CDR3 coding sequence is TGTGCCAGCAGCCCTCTCAGGGAGACCCAGTACTTC. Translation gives CASSPLRETQYF.

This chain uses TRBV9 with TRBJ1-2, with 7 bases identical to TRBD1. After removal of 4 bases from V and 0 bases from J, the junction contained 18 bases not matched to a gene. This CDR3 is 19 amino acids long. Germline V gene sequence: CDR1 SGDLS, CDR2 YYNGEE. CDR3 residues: CASSSSHRDSLFANYGYTF. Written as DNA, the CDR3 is TGTGCCAGCAGCTCATCCCACCGGGACAGTCTCTTCGCTAACTATGGCTACACCTTC.

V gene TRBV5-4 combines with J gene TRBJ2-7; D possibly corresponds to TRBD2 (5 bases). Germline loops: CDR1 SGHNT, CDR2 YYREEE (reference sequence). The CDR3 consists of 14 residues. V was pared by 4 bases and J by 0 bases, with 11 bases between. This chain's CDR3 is CASSTPGSSYEQYF. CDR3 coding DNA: TGTGCCAGCAGCACCCCGGGGAGCTCCTACGAGCAGTACTTC. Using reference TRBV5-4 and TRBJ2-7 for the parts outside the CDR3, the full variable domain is ETGVTQSPTHLIKTRGQQVTLRCSSQSGHNTVSWYQQALGQGPQFIFQYYREEENGRGNFPPRFSGLQFPNYSSELNVNALELDDSALYLCASSTPGSSYEQYFGPGTRLTVT.

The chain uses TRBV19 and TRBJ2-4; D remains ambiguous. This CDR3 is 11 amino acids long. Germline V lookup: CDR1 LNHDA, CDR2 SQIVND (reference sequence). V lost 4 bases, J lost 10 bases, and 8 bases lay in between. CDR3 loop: CASSTTGIQYF. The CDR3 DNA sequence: TGTGCCAGTAGTACCACCGGTATTCAGTACTTC. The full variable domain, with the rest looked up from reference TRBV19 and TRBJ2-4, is DGGITQSPKYLFRKEGQNVTLSCEQNLNHDAMYWYRQDPGQGLRLIYYSQIVNDFQKGDIAEGYSVSREKKESFPLTVTSAQKNPTAFYLCASSTTGIQYFGAGTRLSVL.

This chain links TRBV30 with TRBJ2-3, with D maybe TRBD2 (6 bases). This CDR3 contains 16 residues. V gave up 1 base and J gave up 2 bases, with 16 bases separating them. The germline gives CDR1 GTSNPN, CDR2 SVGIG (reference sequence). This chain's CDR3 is CAWSASGPLPTDTQYF. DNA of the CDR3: TGTGCCTGGAGTGCGAGCGGGCCCCTCCCCACAGATACGCAGTATTTT. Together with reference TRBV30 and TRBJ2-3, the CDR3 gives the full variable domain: SQTIHQWPATLVQPVGSPLSLECTVEGTSNPNLYWYRQAAGRGLQLLFYSVGIGQISSEVPQNLSASRPQDRQFILSSKKLLLSDSGFYLCAWSASGPLPTDTQYFGPGTRLTVL.

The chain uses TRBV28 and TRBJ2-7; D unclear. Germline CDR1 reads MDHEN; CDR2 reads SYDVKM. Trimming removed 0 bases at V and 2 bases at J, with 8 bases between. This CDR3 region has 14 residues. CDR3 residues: CASSLWAQTYEQYF. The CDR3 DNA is TGTGCCAGCAGTTTATGGGCCCAGACCTACGAGCAGTACTTC.

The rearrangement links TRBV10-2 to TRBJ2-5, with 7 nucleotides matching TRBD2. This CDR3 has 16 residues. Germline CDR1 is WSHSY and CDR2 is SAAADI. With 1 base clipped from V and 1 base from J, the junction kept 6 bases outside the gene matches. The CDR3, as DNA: TGCGCCAGCAGTGAGTGGGGGGGGGAATCCCAAGAGACCCAGTACTTC. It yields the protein CASSEWGGESQETQYF.

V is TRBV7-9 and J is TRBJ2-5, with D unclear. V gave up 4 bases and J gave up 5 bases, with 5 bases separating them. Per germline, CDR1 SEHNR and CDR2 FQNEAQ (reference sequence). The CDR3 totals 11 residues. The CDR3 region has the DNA TGTGCCAGCAGCTATGGCGAGACCCAGTACTTC. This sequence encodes CASSYGETQYF.

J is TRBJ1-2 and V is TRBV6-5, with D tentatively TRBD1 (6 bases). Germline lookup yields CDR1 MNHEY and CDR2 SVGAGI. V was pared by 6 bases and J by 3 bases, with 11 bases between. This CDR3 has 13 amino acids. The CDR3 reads CASRQGGDYGYTF. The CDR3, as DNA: TGTGCCAGCAGGCAAGGGGGAGACTATGGCTACACCTTC.

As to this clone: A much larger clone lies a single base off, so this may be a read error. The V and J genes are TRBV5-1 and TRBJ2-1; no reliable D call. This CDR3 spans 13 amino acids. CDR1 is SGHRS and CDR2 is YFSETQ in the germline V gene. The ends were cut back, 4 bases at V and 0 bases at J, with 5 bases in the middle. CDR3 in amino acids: CASSPSSYNEQFF. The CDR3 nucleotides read TGCGCCAGCAGCCCCAGCTCCTACAATGAGCAGTTCTTC.

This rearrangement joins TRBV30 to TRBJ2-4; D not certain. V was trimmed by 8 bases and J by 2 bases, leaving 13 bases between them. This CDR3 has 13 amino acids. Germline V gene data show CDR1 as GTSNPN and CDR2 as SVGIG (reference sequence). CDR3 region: CAGAVFPKNIQYF. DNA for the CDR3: TGTGCCGGAGCAGTGTTTCCCAAAAACATTCAGTACTTC.

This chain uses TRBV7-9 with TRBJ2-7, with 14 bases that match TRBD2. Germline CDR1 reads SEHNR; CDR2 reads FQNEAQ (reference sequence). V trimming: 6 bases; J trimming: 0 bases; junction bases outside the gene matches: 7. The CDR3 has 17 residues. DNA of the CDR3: TGTGCCAGCAGTTCGAGGACTAGCGGGAGGACCTCCTACGAGCAGTACTTC. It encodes CASSSRTSGRTSYEQYF. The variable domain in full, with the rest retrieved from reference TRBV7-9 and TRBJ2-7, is DTGVSQNPRHKITKRGQNVTFRCDPISEHNRLYWYRQTLGQGPEFLTYFQNEAQLEKSRLLSDRFSAERPKGSFSTLEIQRTEQGDSAMYLCASSSRTSGRTSYEQYFGPGTRLTVT.

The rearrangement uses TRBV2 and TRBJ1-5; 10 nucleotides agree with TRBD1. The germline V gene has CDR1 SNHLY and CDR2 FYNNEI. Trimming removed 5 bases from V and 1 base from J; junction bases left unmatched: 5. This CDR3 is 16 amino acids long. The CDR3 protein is CASSTDRGLSNQPQHF. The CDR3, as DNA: TGTGCCAGCAGTACAGACAGGGGGCTCAGCAATCAGCCCCAGCATTTT. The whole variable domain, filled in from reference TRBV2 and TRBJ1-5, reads EPEVTQTPSHQVTQMGQEVILRCVPISNHLYFYWYRQILGQKVEFLVSFYNNEISEKSEIFDDQFSVERPDGSNFTLKIRSTKLEDSAMYFCASSTDRGLSNQPQHFGDGTRLSIL.

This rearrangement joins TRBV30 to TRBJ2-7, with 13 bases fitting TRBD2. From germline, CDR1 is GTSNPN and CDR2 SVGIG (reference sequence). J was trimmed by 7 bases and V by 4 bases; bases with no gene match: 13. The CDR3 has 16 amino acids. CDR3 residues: CAWTSGLAGQSGEQYF. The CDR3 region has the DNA TGTGCCTGGACTTCGGGACTAGCGGGGCAATCGGGAGAGCAGTACTTC.

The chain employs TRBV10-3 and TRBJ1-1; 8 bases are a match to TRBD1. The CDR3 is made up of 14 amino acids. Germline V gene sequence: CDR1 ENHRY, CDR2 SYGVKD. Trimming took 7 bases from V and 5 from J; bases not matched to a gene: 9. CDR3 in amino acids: CAINVRGPGTEAFF. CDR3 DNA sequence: TGTGCCATCAACGTCAGGGGGCCCGGGACTGAAGCTTTCTTT.

CDR3 coding DNA: TGTGCCAGCAGTTTAGACAGCTCGAAGGCCCTCCACTTT. It codes for CASSLDSSKALHF. The V gene is TRBV12-3 or TRBV12-4, the J gene TRBJ1-6; D is unresolved. Trimming removed 1 base from V and 14 bases from J, with 12 bases in between. This CDR3 is 13 amino acids long.

The CDR3 sequence is CASSLKWTSGTSGANVLTF. Written as DNA, the CDR3 is TGTGCCAGCAGCCTCAAGTGGACTAGCGGGACGTCTGGGGCCAACGTCCTGACTTTC. V gene TRBV5-4 combines with J gene TRBJ2-6; 12 bases agree with TRBD2. V gave up 4 bases and J gave up 1 base; unmatched junction bases: 9. Per germline, CDR1 SGHNT and CDR2 YYREEE (reference sequence). This CDR3 contains 19 residues.

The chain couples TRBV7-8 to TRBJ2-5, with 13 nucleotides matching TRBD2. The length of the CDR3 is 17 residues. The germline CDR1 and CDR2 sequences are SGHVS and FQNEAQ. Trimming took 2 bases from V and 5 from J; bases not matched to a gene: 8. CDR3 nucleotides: TGTGCCAGCAGCTTACAAGGACTAGCGGGAGTGCGGGAGACCCAGTACTTC. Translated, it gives CASSLQGLAGVRETQYF.

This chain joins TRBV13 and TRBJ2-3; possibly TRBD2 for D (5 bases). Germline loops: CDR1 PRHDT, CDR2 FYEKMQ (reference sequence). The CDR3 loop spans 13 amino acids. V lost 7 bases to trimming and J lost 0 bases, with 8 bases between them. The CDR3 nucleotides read TGTGCCAGCACCGAGGGAAGCACAGATACGCAGTATTTT. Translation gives CASTEGSTDTQYF.

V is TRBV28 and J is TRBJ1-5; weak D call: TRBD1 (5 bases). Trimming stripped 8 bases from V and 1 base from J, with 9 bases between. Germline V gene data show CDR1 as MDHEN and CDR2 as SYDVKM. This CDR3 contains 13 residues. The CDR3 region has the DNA TGTGCCAGCTACAGGCACAGCAATCAGCCCCAGCATTTT. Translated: CASYRHSNQPQHF.

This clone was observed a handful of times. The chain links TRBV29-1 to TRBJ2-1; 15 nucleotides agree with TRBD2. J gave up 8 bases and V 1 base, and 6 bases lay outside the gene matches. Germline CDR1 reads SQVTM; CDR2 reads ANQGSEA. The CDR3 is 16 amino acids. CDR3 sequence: CSVEGTSGRVGDEQFF. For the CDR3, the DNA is TGCAGCGTTGAAGGGACTAGCGGGAGGGTTGGCGATGAGCAGTTCTTC.

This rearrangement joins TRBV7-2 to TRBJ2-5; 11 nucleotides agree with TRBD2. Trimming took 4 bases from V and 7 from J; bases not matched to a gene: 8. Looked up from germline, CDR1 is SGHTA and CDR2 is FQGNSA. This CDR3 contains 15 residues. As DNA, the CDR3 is TGTGCCAGCAGCTCTACTAGCGGGAGTTCAGTGACCCAGTACTTC. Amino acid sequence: CASSSTSGSSVTQYF.

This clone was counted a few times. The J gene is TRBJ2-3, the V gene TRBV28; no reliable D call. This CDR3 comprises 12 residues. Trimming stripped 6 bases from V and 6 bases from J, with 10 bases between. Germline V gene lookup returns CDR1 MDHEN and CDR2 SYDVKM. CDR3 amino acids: CASSRLLDTQYF. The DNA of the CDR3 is TGTGCCAGCAGCAGACTGTTGGATACGCAGTATTTT. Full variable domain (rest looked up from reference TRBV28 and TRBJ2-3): DVKVTQSSRYLVKRTGEKVFLECVQDMDHENMFWYRQDPGLGLRLIYFSYDVKMKEKGDIPEGYSVSREKKERFSLILESASTNQTSMYLCASSRLLDTQYFGPGTRLTVL.

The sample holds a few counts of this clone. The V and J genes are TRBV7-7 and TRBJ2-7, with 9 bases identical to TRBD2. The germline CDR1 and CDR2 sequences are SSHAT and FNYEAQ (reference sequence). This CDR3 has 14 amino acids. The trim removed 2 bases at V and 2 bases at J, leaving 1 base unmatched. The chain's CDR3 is CASSLLAGPYEQYF. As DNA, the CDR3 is TGTGCCAGCAGCTTACTAGCGGGGCCCTACGAGCAGTACTTC.